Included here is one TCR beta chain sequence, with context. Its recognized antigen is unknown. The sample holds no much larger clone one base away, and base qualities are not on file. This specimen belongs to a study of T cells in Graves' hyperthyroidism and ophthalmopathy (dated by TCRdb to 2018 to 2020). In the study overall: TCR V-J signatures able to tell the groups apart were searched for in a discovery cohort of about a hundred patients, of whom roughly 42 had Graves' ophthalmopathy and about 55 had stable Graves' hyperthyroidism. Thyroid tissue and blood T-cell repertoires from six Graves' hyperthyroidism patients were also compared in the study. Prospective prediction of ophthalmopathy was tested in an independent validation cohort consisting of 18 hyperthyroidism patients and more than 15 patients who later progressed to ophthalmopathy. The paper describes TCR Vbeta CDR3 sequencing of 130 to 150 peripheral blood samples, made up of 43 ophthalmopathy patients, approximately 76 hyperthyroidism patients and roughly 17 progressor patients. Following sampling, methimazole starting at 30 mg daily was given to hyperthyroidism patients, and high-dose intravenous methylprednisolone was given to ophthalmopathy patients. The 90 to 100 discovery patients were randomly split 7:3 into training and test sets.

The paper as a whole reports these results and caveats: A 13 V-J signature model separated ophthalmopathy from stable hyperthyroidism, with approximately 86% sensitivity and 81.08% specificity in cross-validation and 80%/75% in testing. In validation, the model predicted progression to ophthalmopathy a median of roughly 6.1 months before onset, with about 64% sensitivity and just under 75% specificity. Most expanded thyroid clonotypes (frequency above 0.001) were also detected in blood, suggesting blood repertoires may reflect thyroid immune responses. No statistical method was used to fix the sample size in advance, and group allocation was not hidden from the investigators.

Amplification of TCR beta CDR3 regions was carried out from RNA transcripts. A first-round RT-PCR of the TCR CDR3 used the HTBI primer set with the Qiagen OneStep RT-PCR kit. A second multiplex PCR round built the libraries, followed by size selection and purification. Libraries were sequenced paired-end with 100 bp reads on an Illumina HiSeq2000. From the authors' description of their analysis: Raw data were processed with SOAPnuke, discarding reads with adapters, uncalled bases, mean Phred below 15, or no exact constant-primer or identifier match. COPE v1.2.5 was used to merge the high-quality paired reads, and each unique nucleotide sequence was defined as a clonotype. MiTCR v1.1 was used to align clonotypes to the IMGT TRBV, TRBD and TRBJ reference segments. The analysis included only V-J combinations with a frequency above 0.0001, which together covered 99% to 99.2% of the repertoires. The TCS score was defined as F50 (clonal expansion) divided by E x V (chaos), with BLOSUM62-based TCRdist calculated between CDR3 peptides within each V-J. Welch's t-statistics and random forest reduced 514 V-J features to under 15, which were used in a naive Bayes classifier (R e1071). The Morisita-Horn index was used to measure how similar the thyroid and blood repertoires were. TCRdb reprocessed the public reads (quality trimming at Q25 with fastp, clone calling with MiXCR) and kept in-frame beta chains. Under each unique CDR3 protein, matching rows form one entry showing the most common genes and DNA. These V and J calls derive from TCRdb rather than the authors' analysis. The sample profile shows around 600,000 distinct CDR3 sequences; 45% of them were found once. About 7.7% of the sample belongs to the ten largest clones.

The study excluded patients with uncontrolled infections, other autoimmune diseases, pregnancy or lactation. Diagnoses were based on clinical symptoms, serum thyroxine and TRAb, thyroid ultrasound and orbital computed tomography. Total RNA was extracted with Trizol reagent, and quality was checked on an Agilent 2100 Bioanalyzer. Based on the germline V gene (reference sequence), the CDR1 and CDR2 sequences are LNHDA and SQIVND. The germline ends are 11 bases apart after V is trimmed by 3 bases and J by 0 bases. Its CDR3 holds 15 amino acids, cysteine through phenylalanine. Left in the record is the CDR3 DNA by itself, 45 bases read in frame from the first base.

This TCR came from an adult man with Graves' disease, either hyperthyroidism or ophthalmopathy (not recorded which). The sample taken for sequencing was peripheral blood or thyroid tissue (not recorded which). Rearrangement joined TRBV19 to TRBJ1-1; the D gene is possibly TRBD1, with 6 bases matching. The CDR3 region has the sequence CASSIRGGMNTEAFF. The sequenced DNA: TGTGCCAGTAGTATCAGGGGAGGGATGAACACTGAAGCTTTCTTT.